Here is one T cell receptor beta chain with its context. Antigen unknown. The V end lost 2 bases, the J end lost 5 bases, and 6 bases lay between the germline ends. The CDR3 has 12 amino acids. Germline V gene data show CDR1 as SGHAT and CDR2 as FQNNGV. The sample belongs to a study of T cell responses to AZD1222 COVID-19 vaccine. TCRdb keeps only in-frame clones here, not all; method: immunoSEQ multiplex PCR. This table holds more than 80,000 clones, approximately 84% found once. Regarding the study as a whole: White British donors predominated, females outnumbered males, and clonal diversity was possibly underestimated.

The sequencing here drew on peripheral blood, taken on day 0 of AZD1222 vaccination. The clonotype was recovered from an adult in good health. This chain links TRBV11-2 with TRBJ1-2; weak D call: TRBD1 (6 bases). The CDR3 reads CASSLTGYGYTF. As DNA, the CDR3 is TGTGCCAGCAGCTTAACAGGGTATGGCTACACCTTC.